These T cell receptor beta chains were read from a single sample in a study of T cell responses to AZD1222 COVID-19 vaccine. Produced via immunoSEQ multiplex PCR; TCRdb's table is partial and in-frame only. The sample gives 90,000 to 150,000 clones, roughly 90% of which show up once; 8.4% is in the top ten. The sequenced sample was peripheral blood, obtained on day 0 of AZD1222 vaccination. All receptors derive from an adult in good health. The CDR3 runs from the conserved cysteine through the conserved F or W. Each record gives: clone size, CDR3 length, V gene, CDR3 protein. Only some rows state a clone size, as once, few, many or a class for expanded clones.

.,15,TRBV4-1,CASSQEDRGPRPQHF
.,12,TRBV3-1/TRBV3-2,CASSQEGHTQYF
.,16,TRBV5-6,CASSLAIGEVNSPLHF
.,14,TRBV5-1,CASRRTGTNYEQYF
.,14,TRBV6-5,CASSKGQVNEKLFF
.,14,TRBV2,CASSWGQGTYEQYF
.,15,TRBV2,CASSPRSGGTDTQYF
.,13,TRBV4-1,CASSQPTGETQYF
.,15,TRBV6-1,CASSEETGGAYGYTF
once,15,TRBV5-1,CASSHEGQGYEKLFF
.,14,TRBV15,CATSRDSVTGELFF
.,15,TRBV5-1,CASSLISSGSTEQFF
.,14,TRBV7-9,CASSQPSGADGYTF
.,13,TRBV11-1,CASSTSQGNEQFF
.,13,TRBV2,CASSEPSPYEQYF
.,18,TRBV19,CASSIGMGQGLVNTEAFF
.,15,TRBV9,CASSVDEGPNYGYTF
.,13,TRBV30,CAWSVRGTDTQYF
.,15,TRBV2,CASRSGTVNTGELFF
.,14,TRBV25-1,CASSEASSYNEQFF
once,15,TRBV28,CASRVLGVRNTEAFF
.,14,TRBV9,CASSQGARNTEAFF
.,14,TRBV6-5,CASTPGRGNTEAFF
few,14,TRBV28,CASSLLGGGGELFF
once,15,TRBV5-4,CASSLGTGRTDTQYF
.,14,TRBV3-1/TRBV3-2,CASSQGAIGNTIYF
once,14,TRBV6-5,CASSFTDRGYGYTF
few,15,TRBV27,CASTPLGESYNEQFF
.,11,TRBV29-1,CSVDSLNEQFF
.,15,TRBV7-9,CASSLSSYSNQPQHF
.,14,TRBV2,CASSLAGDTGELFF
.,12,TRBV12-3/TRBV12-4,CASSRRAYGYTF
once,16,TRBV5-6,CASSLGQVLGPNGYTF
once,13,TRBV11-2,CASSPTVNTEAFF
.,14,TRBV19,CASSSGTGSPEAFF
.,16,TRBV5-1,CASSLFTGNSYNEQFF
.,16,TRBV28,CASSLPGQGYTGELFF
.,14,TRBV6-5,CAVARAGVRETQYF
.,14,TRBV3-1/TRBV3-2,CASSQGYRDQGAFF
.,16,TRBV28,CASTREGVISGNTIYF
.,15,TRBV19,CASSRAGASYNEQFF
.,16,TRBV11-3,CASSPLGTASTDTQYF
.,12,TRBV2,CANTGDYTEAFF
.,15,TRBV28,CASSPGGGSGYGYTF
.,13,TRBV5-6,CASSFIRRDEQFF
few,13,TRBV15,CATSRDPSYGYTF
.,15,TRBV9,CASSVSDRLGNTIYF
.,18,TRBV27,CASSLSGFEAIRTGEQYF
.,13,TRBV30,CAWSGGLNEKLFF